The rows below give T cell receptor beta chains drawn from one sample of a study of PD-1 blockade in classical Hodgkin lymphoma. The data were produced by immunoSEQ multiplex PCR, yet TCRdb's version contains in-frame clones alone and is incomplete. The sample lists fewer than 15,000 clones, roughly 90% occurring once. Sequences were derived from CD4+ T cells from blood, sampled at baseline. The receptors come from a human donor with classical Hodgkin lymphoma. Each CDR3 is given without its conserved first and last residue. The order of the fields is J gene, V gene, CDR3 protein.

j_call: TRBJ2-3; v_call: TRBV7-8; cdr3_aa: ASSPLGADTQY
j_call: TRBJ2-7; v_call: TRBV7-3; cdr3_aa: ASRSGTSNEQY
j_call: TRBJ2-7; v_call: TRBV5-1; cdr3_aa: ASSLGRTGGEQY
j_call: TRBJ1-3; v_call: TRBV5-1; cdr3_aa: ASSLLGRGIASSSGNTIY
j_call: TRBJ2-7; v_call: TRBV4-2; cdr3_aa: ASSQAGKDYEQY
j_call: TRBJ2-1; v_call: TRBV28; cdr3_aa: ASSLFGRSYNEQF
j_call: TRBJ2-5; v_call: TRBV7-2; cdr3_aa: ASSLSEGRETQY
j_call: TRBJ1-3; v_call: TRBV9; cdr3_aa: ASSVAAGVGNTIY
j_call: TRBJ2-3; v_call: TRBV19; cdr3_aa: ASIGGGTGTDTQY
j_call: TRBJ1-1; v_call: TRBV28; cdr3_aa: ASSPSGGTEAF
j_call: TRBJ1-5; v_call: TRBV6-1; cdr3_aa: ASSGLLGQGGVQPQH
j_call: TRBJ2-1; v_call: TRBV7-8; cdr3_aa: ASSLGPFSYSYNEQF
j_call: TRBJ2-3; v_call: TRBV6-4; cdr3_aa: ASKCAPTRGDTQY
j_call: TRBJ2-5; v_call: TRBV5-1; cdr3_aa: ASSLIGAPETQY
j_call: TRBJ1-1; v_call: TRBV7-9; cdr3_aa: ASSFYRDWGTEAF
j_call: TRBJ2-3; v_call: TRBV5-6; cdr3_aa: ASSLVRGDTQY
j_call: TRBJ2-3; v_call: TRBV5-4; cdr3_aa: ASSPAQGGLTDTQY
j_call: TRBJ2-1; v_call: TRBV6-4; cdr3_aa: ASSDGGGQF
j_call: TRBJ1-1; v_call: TRBV28; cdr3_aa: ASSFPDRAGTEAF
j_call: TRBJ2-7; v_call: TRBV29-1; cdr3_aa: SVGSGRSQGEQY
j_call: TRBJ2-4; v_call: TRBV29-1; cdr3_aa: SVAAANIQY
j_call: TRBJ1-5; v_call: TRBV11-2; cdr3_aa: ASSFTKGQPQH
j_call: TRBJ2-3; v_call: TRBV9; cdr3_aa: ASSPRQIPDTQY
j_call: TRBJ1-5; v_call: TRBV18; cdr3_aa: ASSPRQPEDSNQPQH
j_call: TRBJ1-5; v_call: TRBV19; cdr3_aa: ASSNIYSNQPQH
j_call: TRBJ2-6; v_call: TRBV6-6; cdr3_aa: AGGGGANVLT